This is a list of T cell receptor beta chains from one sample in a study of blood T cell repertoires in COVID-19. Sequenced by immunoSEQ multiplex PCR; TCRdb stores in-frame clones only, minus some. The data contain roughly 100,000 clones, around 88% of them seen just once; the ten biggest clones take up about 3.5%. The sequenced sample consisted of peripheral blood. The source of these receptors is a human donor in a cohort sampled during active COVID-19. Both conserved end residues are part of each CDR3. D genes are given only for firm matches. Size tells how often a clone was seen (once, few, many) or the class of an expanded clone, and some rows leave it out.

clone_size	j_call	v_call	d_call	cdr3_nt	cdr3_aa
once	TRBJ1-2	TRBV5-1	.	TGCGCCAGCAGCTTGGTAACCACCACGTCTAGAGGCTACACCTTC	CASSLVTTTSRGYTF
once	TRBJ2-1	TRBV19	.	TGTGCCAGTAGTATTTTCCGGGGACTTGGTGACAATGAGCAGTTCTTC	CASSIFRGLGDNEQFF
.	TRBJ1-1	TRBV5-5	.	TGTGCCAGCAGCCCTACGATGGGGGCGAACACTGAAGCTTTCTTT	CASSPTMGANTEAFF
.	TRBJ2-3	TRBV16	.	TGTGCCAGCAGACAGGGGAGCGGGAGCACAGATACGCAGTATTTT	CASRQGSGSTDTQYF
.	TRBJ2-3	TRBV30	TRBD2	TGTGCCTGGAGTCGGGGGGTTGAGGATACGCAGTATTTT	CAWSRGVEDTQYF
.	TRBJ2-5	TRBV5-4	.	TGTGCCAGCAGCCTGGGGCGGGACGCCGGTCAGTACTTC	CASSLGRDAGQYF
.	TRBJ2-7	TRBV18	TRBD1	TGTGCCAGCTCACAGATACCGGGACAGACGTACGAGCAGTACTTC	CASSQIPGQTYEQYF
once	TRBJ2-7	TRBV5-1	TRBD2	TGCGCCAGCAGCCCCACTAGCGGAGGAGACGAGCAGTACTTC	CASSPTSGGDEQYF
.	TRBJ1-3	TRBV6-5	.	TGTGCCAGCACTACCTCATCTGGAAACACCATATATTTT	CASTTSSGNTIYF
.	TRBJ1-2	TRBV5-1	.	TGCGCCAGCAGCTTACAGGGATATGGCTACACCTTC	CASSLQGYGYTF
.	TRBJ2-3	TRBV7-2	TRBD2	TGTGCCAGCAGCGCTGGGGCTAGCGGCTCTAGCACAGATACGCAGTATTTT	CASSAGASGSSTDTQYF
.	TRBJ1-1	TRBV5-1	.	TGCGCCAGCAGCCCCGATTCTACCGGGAACACTGAAGCTTTCTTT	CASSPDSTGNTEAFF
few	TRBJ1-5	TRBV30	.	TGTGCCTGGGCGGGAAGTAATCAGCCCCAGCATTTT	CAWAGSNQPQHF
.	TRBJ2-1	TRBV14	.	TGTGCCAGCAGCCCCTCCCTACTAGTCGCCAATGAGCAGTTCTTC	CASSPSLLVANEQFF
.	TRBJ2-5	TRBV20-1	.	TGCAGTGCACAGAAGCAAGAGACCCAGTACTTC	CSAQKQETQYF
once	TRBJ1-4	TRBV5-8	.	TGTGCCAGCAGCCCGTGGGGGCAGTCAACTAATGAAAAACTGTTTTTT	CASSPWGQSTNEKLFF
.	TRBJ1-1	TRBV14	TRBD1	TGTGCCAGCACCACTCTACAGGGGATTTCTGAAGCTTTCTTT	CASTTLQGISEAFF
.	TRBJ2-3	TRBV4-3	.	TGCGCCAGCAGCCAAGGTAGTACCCCCTACACAGATACGCAGTATTTT	CASSQGSTPYTDTQYF
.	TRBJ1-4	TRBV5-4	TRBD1	TGTGCCAGCAGCTCTTGGACCGGGACAGGGGGTGAAAAACTGTTTTTT	CASSSWTGTGGEKLFF
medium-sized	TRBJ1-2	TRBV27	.	TGTGCCAGCAGTTTAACATCAGGAAGGGGCTACACCTTC	CASSLTSGRGYTF
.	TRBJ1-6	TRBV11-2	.	TGTGCCAGCAGCTTAGACATACTTAATTCACCCCTCCACTTT	CASSLDILNSPLHF
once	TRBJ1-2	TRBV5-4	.	TGTGCCAGCAGCTCGGGGGGGGGTTACTACTATGGCTACACCTTC	CASSSGGGYYYGYTF
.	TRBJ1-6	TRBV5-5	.	TGTGCCAGCAGCCGGCGGGGCAACTCCTATAATTCACCCCTCCACTTT	CASSRRGNSYNSPLHF
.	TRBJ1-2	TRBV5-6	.	TGTGCCAGCAGCTTGGTCCCACAGGGTAGCTATGGCTACACCTTC	CASSLVPQGSYGYTF
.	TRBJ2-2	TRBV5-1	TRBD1	TGCGCCAGCAGCCCTACAGGGGCGGGCACCGGGGAGCTGTTTTTT	CASSPTGAGTGELFF
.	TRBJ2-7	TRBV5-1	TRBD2	TGCGCCAGCAGCATCACCGGGACTAGCGACGAGCAGTACTTC	CASSITGTSDEQYF
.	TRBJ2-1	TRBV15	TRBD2	TGTGCCACCAGCAGCCCACTGGGACTAGCGGGGACCTCCTACAATGAGCAGTTCTTC	CATSSPLGLAGTSYNEQFF
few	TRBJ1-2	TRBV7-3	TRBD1	TGTGCCAGCAGCTCGGGACAGGGCTATGGCTACACCTTC	CASSSGQGYGYTF
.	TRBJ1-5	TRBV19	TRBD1	TGTGCCAGTAGTATAGAGCCCCCGGGACAGGGTACTCAGCCCCAGCATTTT	CASSIEPPGQGTQPQHF